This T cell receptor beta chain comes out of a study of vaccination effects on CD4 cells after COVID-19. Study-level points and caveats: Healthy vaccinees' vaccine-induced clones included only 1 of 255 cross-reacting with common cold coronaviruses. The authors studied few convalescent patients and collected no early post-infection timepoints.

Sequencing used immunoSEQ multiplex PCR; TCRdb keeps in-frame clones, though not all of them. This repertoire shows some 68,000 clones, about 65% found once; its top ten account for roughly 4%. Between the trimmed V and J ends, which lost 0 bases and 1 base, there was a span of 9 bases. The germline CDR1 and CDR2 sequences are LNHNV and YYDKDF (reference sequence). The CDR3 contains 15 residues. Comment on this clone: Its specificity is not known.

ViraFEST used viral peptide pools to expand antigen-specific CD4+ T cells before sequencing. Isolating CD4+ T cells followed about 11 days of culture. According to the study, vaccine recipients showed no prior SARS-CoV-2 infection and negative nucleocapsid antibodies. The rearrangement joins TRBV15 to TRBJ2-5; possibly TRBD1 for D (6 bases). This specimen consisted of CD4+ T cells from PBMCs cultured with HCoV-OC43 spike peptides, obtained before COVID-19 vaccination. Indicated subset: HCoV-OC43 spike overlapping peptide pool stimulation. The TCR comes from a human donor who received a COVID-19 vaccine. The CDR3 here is CATSRDGGPQETQYF. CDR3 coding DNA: TGTGCCACCAGCAGAGATGGGGGCCCCCAAGAGACCCAGTACTTC.